This T cell receptor beta chain was sequenced in a study of shared clonotypes between healthy human individuals. Points from the study as a whole: The study found lower generation probabilities in non-shared clonotypes than in those shared by all four donors.

Germline lookup yields CDR1 MDHEN and CDR2 SYDVKM. CDR3 length: 14 amino acids. V lost 3 bases and J 4 bases, leaving 11 bases between the germline ends. The deep-level immunoSEQ assay was used. In the original analysis: In the immunoSEQ data, sequences were junction-only and lacked quality scores, so filtering differed. Profiled with immunoSEQ multiplex PCR; TCRdb holds only in-frame clones, not every one. The V and J calls and clone size come from that table; D and trimming were worked out from the DNA. The sample includes over 850,000 clones, 70% to 80% seen only once; the top ten take approximately 0.52%. On this clone itself: Its antigen remains unknown. Additional DNA sequences in this sample encode the identical CDR3.

Partitioning of CD4+ cells yielded a CD45RA+ naive subset and a CD45RA-negative memory subset. Material: memory CD4+ T cells from PBMCs. Stated subset: CD45RA-negative fraction. The clonotype comes from a man between 18 and 29 years old in good health. Some clones in this sample may be carry-over from other donors' samples. The chain carries TRBV28 and TRBJ2-3; no reliable D call. CDR3 residues: CASSLAGDADTQYF. The CDR3 DNA is TGTGCCAGCAGTTTGGCCGGAGACGCAGATACGCAGTATTTT.